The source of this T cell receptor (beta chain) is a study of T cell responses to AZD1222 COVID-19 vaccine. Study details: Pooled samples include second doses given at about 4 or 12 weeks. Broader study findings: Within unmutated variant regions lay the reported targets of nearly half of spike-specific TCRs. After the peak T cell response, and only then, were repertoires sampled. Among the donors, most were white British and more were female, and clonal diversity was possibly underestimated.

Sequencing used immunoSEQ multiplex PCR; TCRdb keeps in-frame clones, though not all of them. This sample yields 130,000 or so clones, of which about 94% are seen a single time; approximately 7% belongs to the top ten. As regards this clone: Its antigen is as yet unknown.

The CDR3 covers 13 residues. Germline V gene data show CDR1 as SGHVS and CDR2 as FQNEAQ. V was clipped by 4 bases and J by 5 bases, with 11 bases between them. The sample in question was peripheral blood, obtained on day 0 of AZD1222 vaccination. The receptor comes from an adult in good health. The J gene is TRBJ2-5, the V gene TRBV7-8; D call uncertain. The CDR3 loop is CASSSDRYETQYF. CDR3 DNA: TGTGCCAGCAGCTCGGACCGCTACGAGACCCAGTACTTC.